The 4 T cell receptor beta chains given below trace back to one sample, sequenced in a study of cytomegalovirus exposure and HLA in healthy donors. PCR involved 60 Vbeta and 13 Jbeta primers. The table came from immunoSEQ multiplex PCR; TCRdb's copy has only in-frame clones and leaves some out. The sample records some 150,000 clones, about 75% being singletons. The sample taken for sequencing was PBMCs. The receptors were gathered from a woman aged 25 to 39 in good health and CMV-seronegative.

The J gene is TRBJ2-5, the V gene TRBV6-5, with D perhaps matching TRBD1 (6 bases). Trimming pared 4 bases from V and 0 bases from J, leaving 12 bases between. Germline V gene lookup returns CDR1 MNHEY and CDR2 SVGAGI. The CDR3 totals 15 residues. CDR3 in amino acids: CASSLDSRYQETQYF. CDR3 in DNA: TGTGCCAGCAGTTTGGACAGTCGGTACCAAGAGACCCAGTACTTC.

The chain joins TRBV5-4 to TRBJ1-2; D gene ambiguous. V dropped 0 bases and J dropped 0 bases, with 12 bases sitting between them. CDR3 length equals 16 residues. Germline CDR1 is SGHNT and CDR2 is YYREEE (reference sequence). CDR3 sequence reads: CASSLVSVGANYGYTF. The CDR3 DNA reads TGTGCCAGCAGCTTGGTATCAGTGGGAGCTAACTATGGCTACACCTTC. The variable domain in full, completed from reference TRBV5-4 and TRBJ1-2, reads ETGVTQSPTHLIKTRGQQVTLRCSSQSGHNTVSWYQQALGQGPQFIFQYYREEENGRGNFPPRFSGLQFPNYSSELNVNALELDDSALYLCASSLVSVGANYGYTFGSGTRLTVV.

The CDR3 region is CASSEPGRNEKLFF. CDR3 nucleotides: TGTGCCAGCAGTGAGCCAGGGCGTAATGAAAAACTGTTTTTT. The rearrangement joins TRBV6-1 to TRBJ1-4; possibly TRBD1 for D (5 bases). The V and J ends lost 3 bases and 4 bases respectively, with 9 bases between them. Per the germline V gene, CDR1 is MNHNS and CDR2 is SASEGT. CDR3 length: 14 amino acids.

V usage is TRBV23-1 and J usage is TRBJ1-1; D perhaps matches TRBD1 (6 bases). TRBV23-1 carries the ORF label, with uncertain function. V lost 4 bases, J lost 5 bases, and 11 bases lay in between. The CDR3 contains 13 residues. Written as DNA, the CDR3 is TGCGCCAGCAGTCGCAAACAGGGTACTGAAGCTTTCTTT. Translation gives CASSRKQGTEAFF.